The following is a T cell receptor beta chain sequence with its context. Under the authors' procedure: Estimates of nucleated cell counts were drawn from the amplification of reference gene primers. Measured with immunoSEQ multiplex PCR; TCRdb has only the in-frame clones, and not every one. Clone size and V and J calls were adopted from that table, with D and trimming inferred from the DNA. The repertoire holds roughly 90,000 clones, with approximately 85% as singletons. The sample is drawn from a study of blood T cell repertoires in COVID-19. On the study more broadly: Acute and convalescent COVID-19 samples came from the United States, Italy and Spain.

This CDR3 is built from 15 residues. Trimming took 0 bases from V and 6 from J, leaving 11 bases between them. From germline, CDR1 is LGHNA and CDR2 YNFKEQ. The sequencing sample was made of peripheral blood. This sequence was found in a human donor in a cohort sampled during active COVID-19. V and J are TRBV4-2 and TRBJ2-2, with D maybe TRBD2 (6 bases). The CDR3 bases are TGTGCCAGCAGCCAAGACCTGGGGGGACCCGGGGAGCTGTTTTTT. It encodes CASSQDLGGPGELFF.